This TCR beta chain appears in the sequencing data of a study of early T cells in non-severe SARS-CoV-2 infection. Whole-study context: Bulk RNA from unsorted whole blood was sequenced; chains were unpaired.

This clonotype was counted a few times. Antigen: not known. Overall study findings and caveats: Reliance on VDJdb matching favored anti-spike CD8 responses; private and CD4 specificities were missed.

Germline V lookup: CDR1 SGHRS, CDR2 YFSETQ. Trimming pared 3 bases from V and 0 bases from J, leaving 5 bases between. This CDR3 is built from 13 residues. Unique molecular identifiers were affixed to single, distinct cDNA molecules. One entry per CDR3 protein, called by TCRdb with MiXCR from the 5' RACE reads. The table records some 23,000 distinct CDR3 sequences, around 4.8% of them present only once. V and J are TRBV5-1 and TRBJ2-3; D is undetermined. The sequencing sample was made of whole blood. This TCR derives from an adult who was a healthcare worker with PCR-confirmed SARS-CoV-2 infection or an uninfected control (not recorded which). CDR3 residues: CASSSSSTDTQYF. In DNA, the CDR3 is TGCGCCAGCAGCTCCTCTAGCACAGATACGCAGTATTTT. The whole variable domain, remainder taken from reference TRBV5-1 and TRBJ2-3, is KAGVTQTPRYLIKTRGQQVTLSCSPISGHRSVSWYQQTPGQGLQFLFEYFSETQRNKGNFPGRFSGRQFSNSRSEMNVSTLELGDSALYLCASSSSSTDTQYFGPGTRLTVL.